This T cell receptor (beta chain) was retrieved from a study of blood T cell repertoires in COVID-19. Study at large: Samples taken during acute and convalescent COVID-19 were collected in the United States, Italy and Spain. PBMCs, B-cell-depleted T cells, or T cells provided the cDNA or gDNA that made up the material.

Germline V lookup: CDR1 LGHNA, CDR2 YSLEER. Trimming took off 0 bases at V and 2 bases at J, with 8 bases between the two ends. The CDR3 is made up of 15 amino acids. In the source study's methods: Reference gene primer amplification in the assay estimated nucleated cell counts. Libraries were prepared by immunoSEQ multiplex PCR; TCRdb keeps only in-frame clonotypes and omits some of them. That table supplies the V and J calls and clone size; D and trimming were determined from the DNA. The repertoire has under 90,000 clones, around 80% of them found once; the top ten carry about 16%. The TCR comes from a woman older than 75 with active or convalescent COVID-19. The chain carries TRBV4-3 and TRBJ2-1; D remains ambiguous. The sequenced sample consisted of peripheral blood. The CDR3 loop reads CASSQDGGTYNEQFF. In DNA, the CDR3 is TGCGCCAGCAGCCAAGATGGCGGAACCTACAATGAGCAGTTCTTC.